The 26 T cell receptor beta chains listed next were all sequenced from one sample in a study of beta chain features in type 1 diabetes. Since all of the isolated RNA was reverse transcribed, expressed TCRB transcripts were what got sequenced. The method was immunoSEQ multiplex PCR; TCRdb's version includes in-frame clones alone and lacks a portion of them. This sample has roughly 100,000 clones; under 30% occur once, and the top ten carry 0.5% to 0.55%. Study-level results: All four CD4+ subsets from Type 1 diabetes patients carried moderately but significantly shorter TCRB CDR3s.

Antigen specificity for these receptors is unknown. The specimen was central memory CD4+ T cells from blood. The receptors come from a woman younger than 35 with type 1 diabetes.

This clone was detected once. The CDR3, as DNA: TGTGCCAGCAGCACAGGGGTCAGCAATCAGCCCCAGCATTTT. Its protein product is CASSTGVSNQPQHF. The chain combines TRBV6-6 with TRBJ1-5, with TRBD1 matching over 7 bases. Trimming took 6 bases from V and 1 from J; bases not matched to a gene: 3. Germline lookup yields CDR1 MNHNY and CDR2 SVGAGI (reference sequence). The CDR3 contains 14 residues.

There are a few counts of this clone. CDR3 in amino acids: CASSLTAAQSEQFF. The DNA for the CDR3 is TGTGCCAGCAGCTTGACAGCCGCCCAGAGTGAGCAGTTCTTC. The rearrangement joins TRBV11-2 to TRBJ2-1; a possible D gene is TRBD1 (5 bases). Deletions cut 3 bases from V and 9 bases from J, with 15 bases between. The CDR3 consists of 14 residues. Germline loops: CDR1 SGHAT, CDR2 FQNNGV.

This clone showed up just a few times. This chain uses TRBV4-2 with TRBJ1-1, with TRBD1 matching over 7 bases. From germline, CDR1 is LGHNA and CDR2 YNFKEQ. J was trimmed by 10 bases and V by 0 bases; bases with no gene match: 5. The CDR3 is 13 amino acids. CDR3 nucleotide sequence: TGTGCCAGCAGCCAAGATAGGGCAGGGGGAGCTTTCTTT. Encoded protein: CASSQDRAGGAFF.

This clone was observed at least ten times. The chain has TRBV4-1 and TRBJ2-7; TRBD2 agrees at 13 bases. The CDR3 contains 20 residues. V shed 2 bases and J 6 bases; nucleotides not matched to a gene: 19. Germline V CDR1 and CDR2: MGHRA, YSYEKL. CDR3 sequence (DNA): TGCGCCAGCAGCCAACCGGGACTAGCGGGATCCCGGGGGACGCGGGGCGAGCAGTACTTC. Residues: CASSQPGLAGSRGTRGEQYF.

The rearrangement uses TRBV28 and TRBJ2-7; TRBD1 matches 9 bases. The CDR3 length is 14 residues. Germline CDR1 is MDHEN and CDR2 is SYDVKM. Trimming removed 7 bases from V and 5 bases from J; junction bases left unmatched: 9. The DNA of the CDR3 is TGTGCCAGCACGGAGGGGACAGGGACCCACGAGCAGTACTTC. Residues: CASTEGTGTHEQYF.

The chain joins TRBV7-9 to TRBJ2-5, with D perhaps matching TRBD2 (5 bases). Germline-derived CDR1 and CDR2 are SEHNR and FQNEAQ (reference sequence). The V end was cut by 5 bases, the J end by 5 bases, with 15 bases between. The CDR3 covers 14 residues. The chain's CDR3 is CASSQALSGETQYF. DNA of the CDR3: TGTGCCAGCAGCCAGGCTCTCTCGGGGGAGACCCAGTACTTC.

This chain links TRBV7-8 with TRBJ1-1; 7 bases align to TRBD1. With 2 bases clipped from V and 8 bases from J, the junction kept 2 bases outside the gene matches. Germline V gene lookup returns CDR1 SGHVS and CDR2 FQNEAQ. The CDR3 is made up of 12 amino acids. This chain's CDR3 is CASSLKGQEAFF. The CDR3 DNA sequence: TGTGCCAGCAGCTTAAAGGGACAGGAAGCTTTCTTT.

This clone turned up a few times. The V gene is TRBV2, the J gene TRBJ2-1; 13 bases are a match to TRBD2. V shed 6 bases and J 3 bases; nucleotides not matched to a gene: 2. The CDR3 runs 15 residues. Germline CDR1 SNHLY, CDR2 FYNNEI. The DNA for the CDR3 is TGTGCCAGCAGGCGGACTAGCGGGGGCTACAATGAGCAGTTCTTC. Protein sequence: CASRRTSGGYNEQFF. The whole variable domain, filled in from reference TRBV2 and TRBJ2-1, reads EPEVTQTPSHQVTQMGQEVILRCVPISNHLYFYWYRQILGQKVEFLVSFYNNEISEKSEIFDDQFSVERPDGSNFTLKIRSTKLEDSAMYFCASRRTSGGYNEQFFGPGTRLTVL.

This sequence joins TRBV27 and TRBJ2-7, with D possibly matching TRBD1 (5 bases). CDR1 and CDR2 from the germline V gene are MNHEY and SMNVEV (reference sequence). The CDR3 loop spans 14 amino acids. The V end was cut by 6 bases, the J end by 6 bases, with 18 bases between. CDR3 in DNA: TGTGCCAGCAGAAAGAGGCCTTGGACATCCGAGCAGTACTTC. Protein product: CASRKRPWTSEQYF.

This clone was recorded a few times. V gene TRBV5-1 combines with J gene TRBJ2-1; 8 nucleotides line up with TRBD2. CDR1 is SGHRS, CDR2 YFSETQ, per germline. This CDR3 comprises 15 residues. Trimming cost V 3 bases and J 8 bases; bases outside gene matches: 10. As DNA, the CDR3 is TGCGCCAGCAGCTCCAGCGGGAGCCTTGGTTATGAGCAGTTCTTC. It encodes CASSSSGSLGYEQFF.

The chain carries TRBV7-6 and TRBJ2-5; 8 bases map to TRBD2. Germline V gives CDR1 SGHVS, CDR2 FNYEAQ. V shed 4 bases, J shed 5 bases, and the junction held 6 bases outside the gene matches. This CDR3 comprises 14 residues. CDR3 nucleotide sequence: TGTGCCAGCAGCTCCGTAGCGGGAACCGAGACCCAGTACTTC. It specifies CASSSVAGTETQYF.

The chain is built from TRBV15 and TRBJ2-2; D not certain. The CDR3 is 14 residues long. Looked up from germline, CDR1 is LNHNV and CDR2 is YYDKDF (reference sequence). Trimming removed 0 bases at V and 9 bases at J, with 11 bases between. CDR3 nucleotides: TGTGCCACCAGCAGAGATGAGGTTAACAGGGAGCTGTTTTTT. It yields the protein CATSRDEVNRELFF.

V gene TRBV29-1 combines with J gene TRBJ1-1; D perhaps matches TRBD1 (6 bases). The CDR3 sequence is 14 residues long. The V gene lost 4 bases and the J gene lost 4 bases, with 16 bases spanning the gap. CDR1 is SQVTM and CDR2 is ANQGSEA in the germline V gene. CDR3 region: CSVGGGSGSTEAFF. DNA for the CDR3: TGCAGCGTTGGCGGGGGCAGTGGGAGCACTGAAGCTTTCTTT.

The chain carries TRBV5-6 and TRBJ2-7; D is possibly TRBD1 (5 bases). The V end lost 1 base, the J end lost 3 bases, and 11 bases lay between the germline ends. Germline V gene lookup returns CDR1 SGHDT and CDR2 YYEEEE. The CDR3 extends over 14 amino acids. In DNA form, the CDR3 reads TGTGCCAGCAGCTTGTCCGGCAGGGTCTACGAGCAGTACTTC. Translating it yields CASSLSGRVYEQYF.

The chain is built from TRBV9 and TRBJ2-2, with 8 bases lining up with TRBD1. Per germline, CDR1 SGDLS and CDR2 YYNGEE. Unmatched junction bases numbered 11, after V lost 3 bases and J lost 4 bases. There are 17 residues in the CDR3. This chain's CDR3 is CASSGPDGQGRTGELFF. The CDR3 region has the DNA TGTGCCAGCAGCGGACCCGATGGACAGGGTCGCACCGGGGAGCTGTTTTTT.

The chain uses TRBV2 and TRBJ1-3; D possibly corresponds to TRBD1 (5 bases). The CDR3 length is 14 residues. V was clipped by 5 bases and J by 3 bases, with 11 bases between them. Looked up from germline, CDR1 is SNHLY and CDR2 is FYNNEI. CDR3 residues: CASSLRGGGNTIYF. The CDR3 region has the DNA TGTGCCAGCAGTCTGAGGGGAGGTGGAAACACCATATATTTT.

There are a few counts of this clone. V usage is TRBV29-1 and J usage is TRBJ2-3, with 9 bases identical to TRBD2. From germline, CDR1 is SQVTM and CDR2 ANQGSEA. The CDR3 extends over 14 amino acids. J gave up 4 bases and V 2 bases, and 4 bases lay outside the gene matches. In nucleotides, the CDR3 is TGCAGCGTTGAACCAGCGGGAGGTGCAGATACGCAGTATTTT. Its translation: CSVEPAGGADTQYF.

The chain combines TRBV6-5 with TRBJ1-1; D is perhaps TRBD1 (6 bases). This CDR3 has 15 residues. Germline-derived CDR1 and CDR2 are MNHEY and SVGAGI. V was pared by 0 bases and J by 4 bases, with 12 bases between. The chain's CDR3 is CASSYSKQGTTEAFF. As DNA, the CDR3 is TGTGCCAGCAGTTACTCAAAACAGGGTACCACTGAAGCTTTCTTT.

The chain has TRBV7-8 and TRBJ1-5; TRBD1 matches at 8 bases. The CDR3 has 15 amino acids. Germline V gene data show CDR1 as SGHVS and CDR2 as FQNEAQ. Germline trimming cut 5 bases from V and 5 bases from J; bases unmatched to any gene: 8. The CDR3 loop is CASSPTGQGYQPQHF. The CDR3 DNA sequence: TGTGCCAGCAGCCCGACCGGACAGGGTTATCAGCCCCAGCATTTT. Drawing the rest from reference TRBV7-8 and TRBJ1-5, the complete variable domain is GAGVSQSPRYKVAKRGQDVALRCDPISGHVSLFWYQQALGQGPEFLTYFQNEAQLDKSGLPSDRFFAERPEGSVSTLKIQRTQQEDSAVYLCASSPTGQGYQPQHFGDGTRLSIL.

This clone turned up a few times. The genes are TRBV25-1 and TRBJ1-1; D might be TRBD1 (5 bases). The CDR3 consists of 11 residues. With 6 bases removed from V and 4 bases from J, the gap between germline ends came to 6 bases. Germline V gives CDR1 MGHDK, CDR2 SYGVNS. CDR3 coding DNA: TGTGCCAGCAGGGGGCTCACTGAAGCTTTCTTT. Protein sequence: CASRGLTEAFF.

The V gene is TRBV6-1, the J gene TRBJ2-7; 10 bases are shared with TRBD2. Germline V lookup: CDR1 MNHNS, CDR2 SASEGT. This CDR3 is built from 15 residues. Trimming at V came to 7 bases and at J to 4 bases, leaving 10 bases not matched to a gene. The CDR3 here is CASNPASGRGYEQYV. CDR3 in DNA: TGTGCCAGCAACCCTGCTAGCGGGAGAGGGTACGAGCAGTACGTC.

This chain joins TRBV9 and TRBJ2-2; D is ambiguous. The V gene lost 5 bases and the J gene lost 7 bases, with 6 bases spanning the gap. Germline V lookup: CDR1 SGDLS, CDR2 YYNGEE. The CDR3 loop spans 11 amino acids. CDR3 region: CASRLHGELFF. CDR3 nucleotide sequence: TGTGCCAGCAGACTACACGGGGAGCTGTTTTTT.

This chain uses TRBV27 with TRBJ2-5; 16 bases map to TRBD2. The CDR3 has 21 amino acids. V lost 0 bases, J lost 0 bases, and 10 bases stayed unmatched. The germline V gene encodes CDR1 MNHEY and CDR2 SMNVEV (reference sequence). The CDR3 sequence: CASSLSRGTSGRARNQETQYF. The CDR3 bases are TGTGCCAGCAGTTTATCCCGTGGGACTAGCGGGAGGGCCAGAAACCAAGAGACCCAGTACTTC.

The chain carries TRBV7-2 and TRBJ2-7; 12 bases map to TRBD2. The CDR3 is made up of 15 amino acids. Germline assignment: CDR1 SGHTA and CDR2 FQGNSA. The V gene end was trimmed by 4 bases and the J gene end by 5 bases; junction bases not matched to a gene: 6. The CDR3 protein is CASSSTSGSYDEQYF. Here the CDR3 DNA reads TGTGCCAGCAGCTCGACTAGCGGGAGTTACGACGAGCAGTACTTC.

The chain is built from TRBV28 and TRBJ2-2; 8 nucleotides match TRBD2. The V and J ends lost 4 bases and 7 bases, in that order; junction bases with no gene match: 14. This CDR3 comprises 17 residues. The germline V gene has CDR1 MDHEN and CDR2 SYDVKM. The CDR3 nucleotides read TGTGCCAGCAGTTCCCTGGGCGCGGGAGGTTTAGTCGGGGAGCTGTTTTTT. It codes for CASSSLGAGGLVGELFF.

This clone was seen a few times. V is TRBV19 and J is TRBJ2-5; 8 nucleotides line up with TRBD2. Germline assignment: CDR1 LNHDA and CDR2 SQIVND (reference sequence). V was pared by 3 bases and J by 4 bases, with 7 bases of the junction left unmatched. The CDR3 has 15 amino acids. The CDR3: CASSMWRLAGETQYF. DNA of the CDR3: TGTGCCAGTAGTATGTGGAGGCTAGCGGGAGAGACCCAGTACTTC.